This TCR beta chain was profiled in a study of shared clonotypes between healthy human individuals. Across the study: Per donor, three plates held CD4 naive cells, three held CD4 memory, two held CD8 naive and one held CD8 memory. Study observations and caveats: Clonotypes not shared had lower generation probabilities than those common to all four donors. A generally larger estimated richness was seen in naive subsets than in memory subsets.

Naive CD8 cells, CD45RO-negative and positively selected for CCR7, excluded terminally differentiated effector memory CD45RA+ cells. The CDR3 runs to 15 residues. V shed 3 bases and J shed 7 bases, with 19 bases lying between them. Germline V CDR1 and CDR2: SGHRS, YFSETQ. In the case of this clone: The antigen is unknown.

TCRdb keeps only in-frame clones here, not all; method: immunoSEQ multiplex PCR. The sample comprises about 2 million clones, approximately 94% of which are singletons, and 1% to 1.5% rests with the top ten. The V and J genes are TRBV5-1 and TRBJ1-1, with D maybe TRBD1 (6 bases). The clonotype comes from a man aged 18 to 29 in good health. Sequencing was done on a sample of naive CD8+ T cells sorted from blood. CDR3 in DNA: TGCGCCAGCAGCTCCAGCCCCAGGGGAGGGAATGAAGCTTTCTTT. It codes for CASSSSPRGGNEAFF.